The 25 T cell receptor beta chains below all came from one sample that was sequenced in a study of regulatory T cells in long-lasting Graves disease. The time point is: persistent/refractory GD, antithyroid drugs over 5 years with positive TRAb. Extracted PBMC RNA gave rise to the TCR library. iRepertoire HTBI primers and Arm-PCR of CDR3 regions built TCR beta libraries. TCRdb fed the multiplex PCR reads into MiXCR, producing one record per CDR3 protein. The sample consists of a few hundred thousand distinct CDR3 sequences, about 20% of them appearing once. The specimen was peripheral blood mononuclear cells (PBMCs), collected when the disease was refractory, from a patient treated with antithyroid drugs. Receptors originate from a female donor with Graves disease.

This clonotype came up a few times. This chain connects TRBV5-4 to TRBJ1-2; the match to TRBD1 covers 10 bases. Losses at the gene ends were 4 bases for V and 4 bases for J; bases not matched to a gene: 7. CDR3 length: 15 residues. Germline assignment: CDR1 SGHNT and CDR2 YYREEE (reference sequence). The CDR3 DNA follows: TGTGCCAGCAGCATCGGACAGGGGGTGATCTATGGCTACACCTTC. It is translated as CASSIGQGVIYGYTF.

This clonotype was recorded at least ten times. This chain joins TRBV6-1 and TRBJ1-2, with D tentatively TRBD1 (6 bases). Germline-derived CDR1 and CDR2 are MNHNS and SASEGT. The CDR3 extends over 16 amino acids. V gave up 4 bases and J gave up 5 bases, with 20 bases separating them. The CDR3 nucleotides are TGTGCCAGCAGTGTAGGCACCGGGACACCTGGGTATGGCTACACCTTC. Its protein is CASSVGTGTPGYGYTF.

This clonotype occurred many times. The V gene is TRBV2, the J gene TRBJ2-2; 8 bases are a match to TRBD2. CDR1 SNHLY and CDR2 FYNNEI come from the germline V gene. V lost 3 bases to trimming and J lost 3 bases; unmatched junction nucleotides: 6. The CDR3 totals 16 residues. CDR3 loop: CASSDGAGGHTGELFF. The DNA of the CDR3 is TGTGCCAGCAGTGATGGGGCGGGGGGCCACACCGGGGAGCTGTTTTTT. Drawing the rest from reference TRBV2 and TRBJ2-2, the complete variable domain is EPEVTQTPSHQVTQMGQEVILRCVPISNHLYFYWYRQILGQKVEFLVSFYNNEISEKSEIFDDQFSVERPDGSNFTLKIRSTKLEDSAMYFCASSDGAGGHTGELFFGEGSRLTVL.

This clonotype occurred many times. This chain links TRBV28 with TRBJ1-2, with no clear D. Germline V gene data show CDR1 as MDHEN and CDR2 as SYDVKM. Between the trimmed V and J ends, which lost 2 bases and 5 bases, there was a span of 9 bases. The CDR3 is 13 amino acids. The CDR3 is CASSLAQHYGYTF. CDR3 sequence (DNA): TGTGCCAGCAGTTTAGCGCAGCATTATGGCTACACCTTC.

This clonotype came up once. This chain uses TRBV30 with TRBJ2-5; D is unclear. Per the germline V gene, CDR1 is GTSNPN and CDR2 is SVGIG (reference sequence). The CDR3 is 13 residues long. V lost 0 bases to trimming and J lost 1 base, with 6 bases between them. The DNA of the CDR3 is TGTGCCTGGAGTGTAAGAACCCAAGAGACCCAGTACTTC. It yields the protein CAWSVRTQETQYF.

The sample holds a few counts of this clonotype. The chain has TRBV20-1 and TRBJ1-1; 7 positions match TRBD1. V lost 2 bases to trimming and J lost 6 bases; unmatched junction nucleotides: 6. The CDR3 consists of 13 residues. Germline loops: CDR1 DFQATT, CDR2 SNEGSKA (reference sequence). The CDR3 spells CSARTWGQPEAFF. The CDR3 nucleotides read TGCAGTGCTAGAACTTGGGGACAGCCTGAAGCTTTCTTT.

This clonotype was detected many times. V gene TRBV6-5 combines with J gene TRBJ2-7; D gene uncertain. This CDR3 spans 15 amino acids. V was trimmed by 0 bases and J by 2 bases, leaving 11 bases between them. In germline, CDR1 is MNHEY, CDR2 SVGAGI. CDR3 nucleotides: TGTGCCAGCAGTTACTCGGCCGGTGGGGCCTACGAGCAGTACTTC. It yields the protein CASSYSAGGAYEQYF.

This clonotype has only a few counts. V usage is TRBV29-1 and J usage is TRBJ2-5; 10 bases are shared with TRBD2. The germline gives CDR1 SQVTM, CDR2 ANQGSEA. V shed 7 bases and J 5 bases; nucleotides not matched to a gene: 4. This CDR3 spans 12 amino acids. CDR3 region: CSAGLAIETQYF. The CDR3 DNA follows: TGCAGCGCGGGACTAGCGATCGAGACCCAGTACTTC.

The chain is built from TRBV19 and TRBJ1-5, with TRBD1 as a possible D gene (6 bases). V was shortened by 8 bases and J by 0 bases, with 14 bases between the two germline ends. Germline V gene lookup returns CDR1 LNHDA and CDR2 SQIVND (reference sequence). CDR3 length equals 15 residues. CDR3 sequence: CASSQGGSSNQPQHF. Written as DNA, the CDR3 is TGTGCCAGTTCTCAAGGGGGTAGTAGCAATCAGCCCCAGCATTTT. The whole variable domain, filled in from reference TRBV19 and TRBJ1-5, reads DGGITQSPKYLFRKEGQNVTLSCEQNLNHDAMYWYRQDPGQGLRLIYYSQIVNDFQKGDIAEGYSVSREKKESFPLTVTSAQKNPTAFYLCASSQGGSSNQPQHFGDGTRLSIL.

This clonotype has a handful of counts. The rearrangement links TRBV20-1 to TRBJ1-4; tentatively, D is TRBD1 (6 bases). V was trimmed by 2 bases and J by 4 bases, leaving 11 bases between them. The germline V gene has CDR1 DFQATT and CDR2 SNEGSKA (reference sequence). The CDR3 contains 14 residues. The DNA for the CDR3 is TGCAGTGCTAGAACGACAGGAGATAATGAAAAACTGTTTTTT. Encoded protein: CSARTTGDNEKLFF.

The DNA for the CDR3 is TGTGCCAGCAACTCGAGGGACTACAATGAGCAGTTCTTC. The encoded protein is CASNSRDYNEQFF. This chain connects TRBV11-3 to TRBJ2-1; the D gene is possibly TRBD2 (5 bases). Germline V gene sequence: CDR1 SGHNT, CDR2 YENEEA. This CDR3 contains 13 residues. Trimming took off 7 bases at V and 3 bases at J, with 10 bases between the two ends.

This clonotype was observed many times. The chain combines TRBV28 with TRBJ1-1; tentative D call: TRBD1 (5 bases). V lost 8 bases, J lost 11 bases, and 18 bases lay in between. The V gene's germline CDR1 is MDHEN and CDR2 SYDVKM. The CDR3 spans 12 residues. The CDR3 DNA reads as TGTGCCAGCTCCCGGACAATCCCCAATGCTTTCTTT. It encodes CASSRTIPNAFF.

The chain joins TRBV6-1 to TRBJ1-1, with TRBD1 as a possible D gene (5 bases). The ends were cut back, 2 bases at V and 3 bases at J, with 10 bases in the middle. The germline V gene has CDR1 MNHNS and CDR2 SASEGT. The length of the CDR3 is 14 residues. CDR3 sequence (DNA): TGTGCCAGCAGTGAAACCGGGACGGACACTGAAGCTTTCTTT. This encodes CASSETGTDTEAFF.

This clonotype has at least ten counts. CDR3: CASSSGGGAGNTIYF. The DNA for the CDR3 is TGTGCCAGCTCGAGCGGGGGGGGCGCTGGAAACACCATATATTTT. This sequence joins TRBV12-3 or TRBV12-4 and TRBJ1-3; TRBD1 is a possible D gene (6 bases). This CDR3 contains 15 residues. V gave up 8 bases and J gave up 2 bases, with 16 bases separating them.

This clonotype was picked up a small number of times. A junction end diverges from the germline sequence, so it may reflect a read error. The V and J genes are TRBV12-3 or TRBV12-4 and TRBJ1-5; D might be TRBD1 (5 bases). The CDR3 is 15 residues long. The CDR3 protein is CASSPSGHSDQPQHF. In nucleotides, the CDR3 is TGTGCCAGCAGCCCGTCAGGGCATAGCGATCAGCCCCAGCATTTT.

This clonotype was seen a few times. The chain combines TRBV20-1 with TRBJ1-2; 7 nucleotides agree with TRBD1. The V segment lost 1 base and the J segment 8 bases; nucleotides outside the gene matches: 7. Germline CDR1 is DFQATT and CDR2 is SNEGSKA (reference sequence). The CDR3 sequence is 13 residues long. The DNA of the CDR3 is TGCAGTGCTAGAGGACAGGGAAGGAGAGGCTACACCTTC. This codes for CSARGQGRRGYTF.

J is TRBJ2-5 and V is TRBV5-1, with 12 positions matching TRBD2. CDR1 is SGHRS, CDR2 YFSETQ, per germline. The CDR3 is 16 residues long. V gave up 5 bases and J gave up 5 bases; unmatched junction bases: 10. As DNA, the CDR3 is TGCGCCAGCAGGACTCGACTAGCGGGGGATGGGGAGACCCAGTACTTC. Protein product: CASRTRLAGDGETQYF.

The rearrangement links TRBV5-1 to TRBJ2-3, with 8 bases identical to TRBD1. This CDR3 region has 16 residues. The junction had 5 bases not matched to a gene; V was cut back by 2 bases and J by 0 bases. Germline loops: CDR1 SGHRS, CDR2 YFSETQ. CDR3 sequence: CASSFRQGASTDTQYF. The DNA of the CDR3 is TGCGCCAGCAGCTTTCGGCAGGGGGCGAGCACAGATACGCAGTATTTT.

This clonotype was picked up a small number of times. The chain carries TRBV29-1 and TRBJ2-5; TRBD1 might be the D (5 bases). Germline CDR1 SQVTM, CDR2 ANQGSEA. The length of the CDR3 is 13 residues. V dropped 5 bases and J dropped 5 bases, with 15 bases sitting between them. The CDR3 bases are TGCAGCGTTTTTTCCGACAGCCCCGAGACCCAGTACTTC. It specifies CSVFSDSPETQYF. The whole variable domain, remainder taken from reference TRBV29-1 and TRBJ2-5, is SAVISQKPSRDICQRGTSLTIQCQVDSQVTMMFWYRQQPGQSLTLIATANQGSEATYESGFVIDKFPISRPNLTFSTLTVSNMSPEDSSIYLCSVFSDSPETQYFGPGTRLLVL.

This clonotype turned up a few times. The chain links TRBV20-1 to TRBJ2-7; 11 bases align to TRBD2. The CDR3 loop spans 16 amino acids. J lost 1 base, V lost 6 bases, and 11 bases had no gene match. Germline loops: CDR1 DFQATT, CDR2 SNEGSKA (reference sequence). The CDR3 bases are TGCAGTGCCCTAGGATCCTTAGCGGGAGGGTCCTACGAGCAGTACTTC. Residues: CSALGSLAGGSYEQYF.

This chain connects TRBV20-1 to TRBJ2-7; 9 bases map to TRBD1. Trimming cost V 1 base and J 5 bases; bases outside gene matches: 3. This CDR3 region has 13 residues. The V gene's germline CDR1 is DFQATT and CDR2 SNEGSKA (reference sequence). In DNA, the CDR3 is TGCAGTGCTAGAGCCGGGACAGGGCACGAGCAGTACTTC. This encodes CSARAGTGHEQYF.

This clonotype was picked up many times. CDR3 residues: CASSFGTRSGYTF. For the CDR3, the DNA is TGTGCCAGCAGTTTTGGGACAAGGTCTGGCTACACCTTC. The V call is TRBV12-3 or TRBV12-4, the J call TRBJ1-2, with D perhaps TRBD1 (6 bases). The CDR3 covers 13 residues. V lost 3 bases and J 7 bases, leaving 12 bases between the germline ends.

The rearrangement links TRBV6-2 or TRBV6-3 to TRBJ2-4, with TRBD2 matching 11 bases. The CDR3 totals 17 residues. The J segment lost 3 bases and the V segment lost 4 bases, leaving 8 bases of the junction unmatched. Germline lookup yields CDR1 MNHEY and CDR2 SVGEGT. Here the CDR3 reads CASSSPGLADLKNIQYF. The CDR3 nucleotides are TGTGCCAGCAGTTCGCCGGGACTAGCGGACCTCAAAAACATTCAGTACTTC.

This clonotype was counted once. V is TRBV19 and J is TRBJ2-2; D possibly corresponds to TRBD1 (5 bases). Deletions cut 3 bases from V and 3 bases from J, with 8 bases between. The CDR3 covers 14 residues. Germline CDR1 and CDR2: LNHDA and SQIVND (reference sequence). CDR3 DNA: TGTGCCAGTAGTATCAGGGCAGACACCGGGGAGCTGTTTTTT. It specifies CASSIRADTGELFF.

This chain links TRBV20-1 with TRBJ2-6; TRBD1 agrees at 7 bases. The germline V gene has CDR1 DFQATT and CDR2 SNEGSKA (reference sequence). V trimming: 5 bases; J trimming: 8 bases; junction bases outside the gene matches: 15. The length of the CDR3 is 16 residues. The CDR3 DNA follows: TGCAGTGCTCACCCATCCAGACAGGGAGTCTCCAACGTCCTGACTTTC. Residues: CSAHPSRQGVSNVLTF.